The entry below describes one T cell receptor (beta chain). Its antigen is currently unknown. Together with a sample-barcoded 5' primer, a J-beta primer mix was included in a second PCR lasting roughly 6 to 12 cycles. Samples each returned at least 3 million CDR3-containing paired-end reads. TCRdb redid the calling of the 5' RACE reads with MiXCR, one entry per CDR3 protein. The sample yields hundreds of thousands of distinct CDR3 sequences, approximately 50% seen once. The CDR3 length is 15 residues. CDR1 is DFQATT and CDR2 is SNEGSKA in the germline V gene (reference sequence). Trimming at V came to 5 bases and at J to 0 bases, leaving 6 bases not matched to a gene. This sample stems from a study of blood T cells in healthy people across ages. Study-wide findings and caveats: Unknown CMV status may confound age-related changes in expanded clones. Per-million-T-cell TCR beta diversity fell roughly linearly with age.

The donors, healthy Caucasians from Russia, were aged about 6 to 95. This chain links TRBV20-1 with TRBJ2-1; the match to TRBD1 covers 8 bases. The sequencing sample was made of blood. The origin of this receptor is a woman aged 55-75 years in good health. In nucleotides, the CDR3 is TGCAGTGCTCTCCAGGGGGCGAACTCCTACAATGAGCAGTTCTTC. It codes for CSALQGANSYNEQFF.